Below, 26 T cell receptor beta chains from the same sample are listed, as sequenced in a study of CD8 T cells in Susac syndrome. RNA in amounts of roughly 0.45 to 1 ug was reverse transcribed with random hexamers. TCRdb passed the immunoSEQ multiplex PCR reads through MiXCR, listing each CDR3 protein once. The sample includes more than 150,000 distinct CDR3 sequences, approximately 96% seen only once; the top ten take 0.098%. Material: CD4+ T cells from PBMCs. The receptors come from a human donor with Susac syndrome.

This chain joins TRBV10-3 and TRBJ2-1; TRBD1 or TRBD2 may be the D gene (5 bases each). The CDR3 is 14 amino acids. The V gene's germline CDR1 is ENHRY and CDR2 SYGVKD. Trimming took 7 bases from V and 6 from J, leaving 16 bases between them. The CDR3 nucleotides read TGTGCCATCACCAACCCCGGGGCCAGCAATGAGCAGTTCTTC. Protein sequence: CAITNPGASNEQFF.

The chain joins TRBV15 to TRBJ1-1; D unresolved. Germline V gene data show CDR1 as LNHNV and CDR2 as YYDKDF (reference sequence). The CDR3 spans 15 residues. Between the trimmed V and J ends, which lost 0 bases and 4 bases, there was a span of 12 bases. CDR3 protein: CATSRDWRLSTEAFF. The DNA for the CDR3 is TGTGCCACCAGCAGAGATTGGCGGTTGAGCACTGAAGCTTTCTTT.

The chain links TRBV30 to TRBJ2-5, with D uncertain. The germline V gene has CDR1 GTSNPN and CDR2 SVGIG (reference sequence). The CDR3 sequence is 12 residues long. Between the trimmed V and J ends, which lost 1 base and 5 bases, there was a span of 8 bases. The DNA for the CDR3 is TGTGCCTGGAGTGCGATAGGGGAGACCCAGTACTTC. This codes for CAWSAIGETQYF.

This clonotype is a singleton in its sample. The genes are TRBV19 and TRBJ1-1; no definite D call. The V end was cut by 8 bases, the J end by 4 bases, with 23 bases between. Per the germline V gene, CDR1 is LNHDA and CDR2 is SQIVND (reference sequence). The CDR3 extends over 16 amino acids. The CDR3 protein is CASPFQARGVITEAFF. CDR3 nucleotide sequence: TGTGCCAGTCCCTTTCAGGCCCGGGGTGTGATCACTGAAGCTTTCTTT.

The rearrangement uses TRBV10-3 and TRBJ2-5, with TRBD1 matching over 7 bases. The germline CDR1 and CDR2 sequences are ENHRY and SYGVKD. The CDR3 spans 15 residues. V lost 2 bases to trimming and J lost 2 bases; unmatched junction nucleotides: 5. CDR3 loop: CAISEAGTAQETQYF. The CDR3 DNA sequence: TGTGCCATCAGTGAGGCCGGGACAGCACAAGAGACCCAGTACTTC.

The gene calls are TRBV27 and TRBJ2-7; 9 bases line up with TRBD1. This CDR3 is built from 14 residues. The ends lost 9 bases at V and 2 bases at J; junction bases unmatched: 8. In germline, CDR1 is MNHEY, CDR2 SMNVEV (reference sequence). The CDR3 region is CASGDRERTYEQYF. In DNA, the CDR3 is TGTGCCAGTGGGGACAGGGAAAGGACCTACGAGCAGTACTTC.

The gene calls are TRBV10-2 and TRBJ1-1; D not certain. V was cut by 2 bases and J by 5 bases, with 18 bases left in between. The germline gives CDR1 WSHSY, CDR2 SAAADI. The CDR3 spans 16 residues. The CDR3 DNA follows: TGCGCCAGCAGTGAGACAATTACACCCGCGGGGACTGAAGCTTTCTTT. Its translation: CASSETITPAGTEAFF.

Only a few counts were recorded for this clonotype. The chain has TRBV12-3 or TRBV12-4 and TRBJ1-5; no firm D call. The CDR3 covers 13 residues. Trimming left V 5 bases short and J 5 bases short, with 10 bases between. CDR3 bases: TGTGCCAGCAGTCCCAGCCGGGATCAGCCCCAGCATTTT. Translating gives CASSPSRDQPQHF.

The chain is built from TRBV20-1 and TRBJ2-7, with D perhaps assigned TRBD1 or TRBD2 (5 bases each). The V and J ends lost 1 base and 5 bases respectively, with 12 bases between them. The CDR3 length is 13 residues. Germline lookup yields CDR1 DFQATT and CDR2 SNEGSKA (reference sequence). Here the CDR3 DNA reads TGCAGTGCTAGAGCGCGAGGGGACGACGAGCAGTACTTC. Its protein product is CSARARGDDEQYF.

The chain is built from TRBV30 and TRBJ2-7; TRBD1 aligns across 7 bases. Germline V lookup: CDR1 GTSNPN, CDR2 SVGIG (reference sequence). V gave up 7 bases and J gave up 6 bases; unmatched junction bases: 12. This CDR3 contains 13 residues. The CDR3 spells CALRQGGPREQYF. The CDR3 bases are TGTGCCTTGCGACAGGGCGGCCCACGCGAGCAGTACTTC.

The chain has TRBV6-5 and TRBJ2-7; possibly TRBD2 for D (6 bases). Germline CDR1 is MNHEY and CDR2 is SVGAGI. V dropped 0 bases and J dropped 2 bases, with 8 bases sitting between them. The CDR3 covers 14 residues. The chain's CDR3 is CASSYSGLAYEQYF. The CDR3 region has the DNA TGTGCCAGCAGTTACTCGGGACTGGCCTACGAGCAGTACTTC.

The gene calls are TRBV9 and TRBJ2-3, with D perhaps TRBD1 or TRBD2 (6 bases each). CDR1 and CDR2 (germline): SGDLS, YYNGEE. V lost 3 bases and J 2 bases, leaving 16 bases between the germline ends. This CDR3 is 16 amino acids long. CDR3 protein: CASSERGHDLTDTQYF. In DNA, the CDR3 is TGTGCCAGCAGCGAACGGGGGCACGATCTCACAGATACGCAGTATTTT.

The chain combines TRBV11-3 with TRBJ2-7; D is possibly TRBD1 (5 bases). Germline loops: CDR1 SGHNT, CDR2 YENEEA. Between the trimmed V and J ends, which lost 5 bases and 0 bases, there was a span of 11 bases. This CDR3 region has 14 residues. The CDR3 sequence: CASSPGRPSYEQYF. The CDR3 DNA is TGTGCCAGCAGCCCAGGGCGACCCTCCTACGAGCAGTACTTC. The variable domain in full, with the rest retrieved from reference TRBV11-3 and TRBJ2-7, is EAGVVQSPRYKIIEKKQPVAFWCNPISGHNTLYWYLQNLGQGPELLIRYENEEAVDDSQLPKDRFSAERLKGVDSTLKIQPAELGDSAVYLCASSPGRPSYEQYFGPGTRLTVT.

The J gene is TRBJ2-2, the V gene TRBV7-3; TRBD2 matches 12 bases. Germline loops: CDR1 SGHTA, CDR2 FQGTGA. The CDR3 covers 15 residues. After removal of 2 bases from V and 5 bases from J, the junction contained 0 bases not matched to a gene. CDR3: CASSLLAGGTGELFF. The CDR3 region has the DNA TGTGCCAGCAGCTTACTAGCGGGGGGGACCGGGGAGCTGTTTTTT.

This chain links TRBV6-2 or TRBV6-3 with TRBJ1-2; D not certain. V lost 0 bases to trimming and J lost 8 bases, with 7 bases between them. This CDR3 has 12 residues. CDR1 is MNHEY, CDR2 SVGEGT, per germline. CDR3 sequence reads: CASSYSSGGYTF. In nucleotides, the CDR3 is TGTGCCAGCAGTTACTCAAGCGGGGGCTACACCTTC.

The rearrangement joins TRBV25-1 to TRBJ1-4; D is unclear. Germline CDR1 MGHDK, CDR2 SYGVNS. There are 12 residues in the CDR3. Trimming cost V 6 bases and J 8 bases, with 10 bases left between them. As DNA, the CDR3 is TGTGCCAGCAGGGGGAACGAGGAAAAACTGTTTTTT. Encoded protein: CASRGNEEKLFF. The full variable domain, its missing parts supplied by reference TRBV25-1 and TRBJ1-4, is EADIYQTPRYLVIGTGKKITLECSQTMGHDKMYWYQQDPGMELHLIHYSYGVNSTEKGDLSSESTVSRIRTEHFPLTLESARPSHTSQYLCASRGNEEKLFFGSGTQLSVL.

The chain carries TRBV29-1 and TRBJ2-1; perhaps TRBD1 as D (6 bases). CDR1 is SQVTM and CDR2 is ANQGSEA in the germline V gene. The CDR3 is 13 amino acids. V lost 5 bases and J 0 bases, leaving 8 bases between the germline ends. Written as DNA, the CDR3 is TGCAGCGTTCTCAGGGGCTCCTACAATGAGCAGTTCTTC. Protein: CSVLRGSYNEQFF.

V is TRBV30 and J is TRBJ1-1; D may be TRBD1 (6 bases). Germline V gives CDR1 GTSNPN, CDR2 SVGIG (reference sequence). V was cut by 5 bases and J by 11 bases, with 18 bases left in between. This CDR3 region has 12 residues. The CDR3 region has the DNA TGTGCCTGGGGGGCAGACTTGAGGGGGGCTTTCTTT. Its translation: CAWGADLRGAFF.

The gene calls are TRBV30 and TRBJ2-6, with TRBD2 as a possible D gene (6 bases). The V end was cut by 4 bases, the J end by 3 bases, with 19 bases between. Germline V lookup: CDR1 GTSNPN, CDR2 SVGIG (reference sequence). CDR3 length: 17 amino acids. The CDR3 sequence is CAWNSLRGSGGANVLTF. The CDR3, as DNA: TGTGCCTGGAACTCCCTACGGGGGTCGGGTGGGGCCAACGTCCTGACTTTC.

The chain carries TRBV20-1 and TRBJ1-4; D ambiguous. The CDR3 extends over 13 amino acids. In germline, CDR1 is DFQATT, CDR2 SNEGSKA (reference sequence). Trimming took off 1 base at V and 5 bases at J, with 8 bases between the two ends. CDR3 nucleotide sequence: TGCAGTGCTAGAGTTGGTTTAAATGAAAAACTGTTTTTT. Protein: CSARVGLNEKLFF.

This sequence joins TRBV7-6 and TRBJ2-7; 7 nucleotides line up with TRBD2. Germline CDR1 is SGHVS and CDR2 is FNYEAQ. The junction had 6 bases not matched to a gene; V was cut back by 5 bases and J by 2 bases. The CDR3 is 14 amino acids. CDR3 in amino acids: CASSRASGTYEQYF. CDR3 nucleotides: TGTGCCAGCAGCCGGGCTAGCGGTACCTACGAGCAGTACTTC.

This chain joins TRBV5-4 and TRBJ2-5, with 9 positions matching TRBD1. The trim removed 3 bases at V and 2 bases at J, leaving 5 bases unmatched. The germline gives CDR1 SGHNT, CDR2 YYREEE (reference sequence). The CDR3 extends over 15 amino acids. The CDR3 reads CASSSTGTGQETQYF. The CDR3 nucleotides are TGTGCCAGCAGCTCGACCGGGACAGGGCAAGAGACCCAGTACTTC.

This chain uses TRBV20-1 with TRBJ1-6; a weak D match, TRBD1 (5 bases). Per the germline V gene, CDR1 is DFQATT and CDR2 is SNEGSKA (reference sequence). V was shortened by 6 bases and J by 10 bases, with 13 bases between the two germline ends. This CDR3 comprises 12 residues. The CDR3 loop reads CSASEWGSPLHF. In DNA form, the CDR3 reads TGCAGTGCCTCGGAGTGGGGGTCACCCCTCCACTTT.

The chain employs TRBV19 and TRBJ2-4, with no clear D. CDR1 LNHDA and CDR2 SQIVND come from the germline V gene (reference sequence). Trimming left V 3 bases short and J 1 base short, with 22 bases between. This CDR3 contains 19 residues. The CDR3 is CASSIGLISGLPAKNIQYF. Here the CDR3 DNA reads TGTGCCAGTAGTATTGGGCTCATAAGTGGCCTACCGGCCAAAAACATTCAGTACTTC.

This clonotype was seen once. The junction departs from the called germline gene at one end, perhaps through a read error. The V call is TRBV20-1, the J call TRBJ1-1; D gene ambiguous. This CDR3 is 15 amino acids long. Germline values: CDR1 DFQATT, CDR2 SNEGSKA (reference sequence). The CDR3 coding sequence is TGCAGTGCTAGAATGCAGCCAAGCATGAACACTGAAGTTTTCTTT. It encodes CSARMQPSMNTEVFF.

DNA for the CDR3: TGCGCCAGCAGCTTGGCACTAGCGGGGGGCCGTTACTCCTACGAGCAGTACTTC. This sequence encodes CASSLALAGGRYSYEQYF. The chain employs TRBV5-1 and TRBJ2-7; the match to TRBD2 covers 12 bases. CDR1 and CDR2 (germline): SGHRS, YFSETQ. The length of the CDR3 is 18 residues. V gave up 0 bases and J gave up 0 bases; unmatched junction bases: 7.